The rows below give T cell receptor beta chains drawn from one sample of a study of OX40 agonist ivuxolimab in advanced cancers. The table came from immunoSEQ multiplex PCR; TCRdb's copy has only in-frame clones and leaves some out. The sample contains about 98,000 clones, around 88% of which appear only once. Sample: CD4+ or CD8+ T cells sorted from blood, taken in a trial of the OX40 agonist ivuxolimab. The receptors stem from an adult with an advanced solid tumor such as melanoma, head and neck, liver or kidney cancer. CDR3s include the opening cysteine and the closing phenylalanine or tryptophan. The D gene is left open where the match is weak. Size values are once, few and many counts, or a class for expanded clones, and some rows have none.

TRBJ2-5	.	TRBV7-9	.	CASSHPAAQETQYF	TGTGCCAGCAGCCACCCTGCGGCGCAAGAGACCCAGTACTTC
TRBJ2-1	.	TRBV15	TRBD1	CAISVEGALLRSYNEQFF	TGTGCCATCTCGGTTGAGGGGGCCCTATTGCGCTCCTACAATGAGCAGTTCTTC
TRBJ2-7	.	TRBV10-1	.	CASSEWQESSYEQYF	TGCGCCAGCAGTGAGTGGCAGGAGTCCTCCTACGAGCAGTACTTC
TRBJ2-5	.	TRBV7-2	.	CASSLTGWTQYF	TGTGCCAGCAGCTTAACGGGTTGGACCCAGTACTTC
TRBJ1-1	.	TRBV5-1	.	CASSPGGGRNTEAFF	TGCGCCAGCAGCCCAGGTGGAGGGAGGAACACTGAAGCTTTCTTT
TRBJ1-2	.	TRBV5-5	TRBD1	CASSVGGQIYGYTF	TGTGCCAGCAGCGTGGGGGGACAGATATATGGCTACACCTTC
TRBJ1-1	.	TRBV4-3	.	CASSQDHGVGYTEAFF	TGCGCCAGCAGCCAAGATCATGGGGTCGGGTACACTGAAGCTTTCTTT
TRBJ2-2	.	TRBV7-9	.	CASSLGRLLNTGELFF	TGTGCCAGCAGCTTAGGGCGATTGCTCAACACCGGGGAGCTGTTTTTT
TRBJ1-5	few	TRBV6-4	.	CASSPTLNQPQHF	TGTGCCAGCAGTCCGACACTCAATCAGCCCCAGCATTTT
TRBJ1-2	.	TRBV15	TRBD1	CATSRERGLGHEGYTF	TGTGCCACCAGCAGAGAGAGGGGGCTGGGGCATGAGGGCTACACCTTC
TRBJ2-3	.	TRBV11-1	.	CASSLSGDTQYF	TGTGCCAGCAGCTTATCCGGGGATACGCAGTATTTT
TRBJ2-1	.	TRBV6-1	.	CASSVLGGNEQFF	TGTGCCAGCAGTGTCCTGGGGGGAAATGAGCAGTTCTTC
TRBJ1-1	.	TRBV10-3	TRBD1	CAISEGNGDREAFF	TGTGCCATCAGTGAGGGGAACGGGGACAGGGAAGCTTTCTTT
TRBJ2-7	.	TRBV7-2	TRBD2	CASSSGGGLEQYF	TGTGCCAGCAGCTCCGGCGGGGGGCTGGAGCAGTACTTC
TRBJ1-1	.	TRBV5-1	.	CASRSYGGSTEAFF	TGCGCCAGCAGATCATACGGGGGCTCCACTGAAGCTTTCTTT
TRBJ2-7	once	TRBV19	TRBD1	CASSPRTGSYEQYF	TGTGCCAGTAGTCCGAGGACAGGGTCCTACGAGCAGTACTTC
TRBJ1-5	.	TRBV7-3	.	CASSPGEGQPQHF	TGTGCCAGCAGTCCGGGGGAGGGTCAGCCCCAGCATTTT
TRBJ2-1	once	TRBV21-1	.	CASSDRGNEQFF	TGTGCCAGCAGCGACAGGGGAAATGAGCAGTTCTTC
TRBJ2-1	.	TRBV7-3	.	CASSRGGSYNEQFF	TGTGCCAGCAGTAGGGGGGGCTCCTACAATGAGCAGTTCTTC
TRBJ1-1	.	TRBV10-3	.	CAISESDAEAFF	TGTGCCATCAGTGAGTCGGACGCTGAAGCTTTCTTT
TRBJ2-5	.	TRBV5-1	.	CASSLGQSSKTQYF	TGCGCCAGCAGCTTGGGGCAGTCAAGCAAGACCCAGTACTTC
TRBJ2-7	few	TRBV19	.	CASSPLGGLYEQYF	TGTGCCAGTAGTCCCCTCGGGGGGCTCTACGAGCAGTACTTC
TRBJ2-2	once	TRBV28	.	CASSPPNTGELFF	TGTGCCAGCAGTCCTCCGAACACCGGGGAGCTGTTTTTT
TRBJ1-4	once	TRBV28	TRBD1	CASSLISGTGEEKLFF	TGTGCCAGCAGCTTAATCTCCGGTACAGGGGAGGAAAAACTGTTTTTT
TRBJ2-7	.	TRBV28	.	CASSRGPYEQYF	TGTGCCAGTAGCAGAGGACCCTACGAGCAGTACTTC
TRBJ2-7	.	TRBV29-1	.	CSVGSSYEQYF	TGCAGCGTTGGCAGCTCCTACGAGCAGTACTTC
TRBJ1-5	.	TRBV6-5	.	CASSSTGPHYSAQHF	TGTGCCAGCAGTTCCACGGGACCTCATTACTCGGCCCAGCATTTT
TRBJ2-2	.	TRBV7-8	TRBD1	CASSPGQGAGELFF	TGTGCCAGCAGCCCCGGACAGGGAGCCGGGGAGCTGTTTTTT
TRBJ1-2	.	TRBV21-1	.	CASSQKDRSSYGYTF	TGTGCCAGCAGCCAAAAAGACAGGTCCTCTTATGGCTACACCTTC
TRBJ1-5	few	TRBV7-9	.	CASSLGYQPQHF	TGTGCCAGCAGCTTAGGGTACCAGCCCCAGCATTTT